Given below is one T cell receptor beta chain in context. What it binds is unknown. Single viable CD3+CD4+CD8-CD45RO+ cells were sorted as the memory CD4+ T cells. CMV serostatus came from serum IgG against pp150, pp28, p38, p52. Positive selection with CD4 microbeads enriched total CD4+ T cells. Trimming took 3 bases from V and 8 from J; bases not matched to a gene: 2. The germline V gene has CDR1 SGHTA and CDR2 FQGTGA. The CDR3 has 14 amino acids. The data are from a study of memory CD4+ T cells and cytomegalovirus serostatus. Clones were read by immunoSEQ multiplex PCR, and TCRdb kept only the in-frame ones, dropping some. The sample shows about 53,000 clones, approximately 78% of them seen only once. Study findings and constraints: About 40% of the roughly 150 known CMV-associated TCRbeta sequences appeared in CD4+ memory. The CMV-associated TCR signature appears largely within the CD4+ memory repertoire.

The sequence was obtained from an adult in good health and CMV-seronegative. The sample comprised memory CD4+ T cells from blood. The gene calls are TRBV7-3 and TRBJ2-1; 12 bases are a match to TRBD2. CDR3 protein: CASSLTSGSHEQFF. CDR3 in DNA: TGTGCCAGCAGCTTGACTAGCGGGAGTCATGAGCAGTTCTTC.